This T cell receptor (beta chain) is from a study of T cell responses to AZD1222 COVID-19 vaccine. Remarks on this clone: The antigen is unknown.

General study points: The breadth and depth of Spike-specific TCRs increased once two AZD1222 doses had been given.

The CDR3 is made up of 15 amino acids. Germline CDR1 is SNHLY and CDR2 is FYNNEI. Trimming removed 6 bases from V and 3 bases from J; junction bases left unmatched: 7. The data were produced by immunoSEQ multiplex PCR, yet TCRdb's version contains in-frame clones alone and is incomplete. Counted here are over 50,000 clones, 84% occurring once; the ten biggest clones make up around 7.8%. This specimen was peripheral blood, taken on day 0 of AZD1222 vaccination. The TCR sequence derives from an adult in good health. The chain couples TRBV2 to TRBJ2-2; 7 positions match TRBD2. CDR3 amino acids: CASRDRGVYTGELFF. CDR3 DNA sequence: TGTGCCAGCAGGGATCGGGGGGTCTACACCGGGGAGCTGTTTTTT.